This T cell receptor beta chain was obtained from a study of blood T cell repertoires in COVID-19. Study summary: T cells, B-cell-depleted T cells, or PBMCs supplied cDNA or gDNA.

The data were produced by immunoSEQ multiplex PCR, yet TCRdb's version contains in-frame clones alone and is incomplete. The sample lists fewer than 350,000 clones; approximately 88% were seen once. Germline values: CDR1 SGHNT, CDR2 YYREEE (reference sequence). CDR3 size: 16 residues. Trimming removed 4 bases from V and 2 bases from J; junction bases left unmatched: 4. Allocation to cohorts depended on clinical history reported by the participants. Two negative PCRs, clearance, or symptom resolution characterized the recovered Cohort 3 donors. V and J are TRBV5-4 and TRBJ2-1, with TRBD2 matching over 12 bases. The material sequenced was PBMCs or T cells enriched from blood (not recorded which). This receptor was identified in a man in his fifties or sixties who had recovered from COVID-19. Here the CDR3 reads CASSPRTSGAYNEQFF. The CDR3 DNA sequence: TGTGCCAGCAGCCCCCGGACTAGCGGGGCCTACAATGAGCAGTTCTTC.